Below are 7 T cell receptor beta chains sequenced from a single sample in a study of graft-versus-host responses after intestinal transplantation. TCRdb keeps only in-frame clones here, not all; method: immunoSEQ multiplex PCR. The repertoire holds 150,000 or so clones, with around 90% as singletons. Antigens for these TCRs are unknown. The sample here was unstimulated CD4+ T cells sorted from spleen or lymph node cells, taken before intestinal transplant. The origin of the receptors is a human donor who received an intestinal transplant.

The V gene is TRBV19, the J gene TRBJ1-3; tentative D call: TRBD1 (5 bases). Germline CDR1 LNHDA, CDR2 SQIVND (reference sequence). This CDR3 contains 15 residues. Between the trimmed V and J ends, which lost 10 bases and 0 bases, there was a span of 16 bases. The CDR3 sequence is CATLEKRGSGNTIYF. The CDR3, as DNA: TGTGCCACCCTGGAAAAGAGGGGCTCTGGAAACACCATATATTTT. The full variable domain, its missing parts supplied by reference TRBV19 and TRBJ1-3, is DGGITQSPKYLFRKEGQNVTLSCEQNLNHDAMYWYRQDPGQGLRLIYYSQIVNDFQKGDIAEGYSVSREKKESFPLTVTSAQKNPTAFYLCATLEKRGSGNTIYFGEGSWLTVV.

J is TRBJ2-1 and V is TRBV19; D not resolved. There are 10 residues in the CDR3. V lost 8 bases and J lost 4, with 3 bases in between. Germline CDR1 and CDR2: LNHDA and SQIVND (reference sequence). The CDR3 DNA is TGTGCCAGTGGGTACAATGAGCAGTTCTTC. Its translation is CASGYNEQFF.

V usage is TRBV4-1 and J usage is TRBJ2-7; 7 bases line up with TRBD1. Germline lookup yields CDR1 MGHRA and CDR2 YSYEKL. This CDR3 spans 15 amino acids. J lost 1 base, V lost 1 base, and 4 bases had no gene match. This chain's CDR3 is CASSQGPGQSYEQYF. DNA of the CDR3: TGCGCCAGCAGCCAAGGTCCGGGACAGTCCTACGAGCAGTACTTC.

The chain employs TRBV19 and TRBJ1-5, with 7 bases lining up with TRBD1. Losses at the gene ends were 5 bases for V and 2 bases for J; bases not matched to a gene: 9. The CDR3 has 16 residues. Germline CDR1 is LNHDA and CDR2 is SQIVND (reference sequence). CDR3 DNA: TGTGCCAGTAGTGCACAGGGGTGGGGGGGCAATCAGCCCCAGCATTTT. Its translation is CASSAQGWGGNQPQHF.

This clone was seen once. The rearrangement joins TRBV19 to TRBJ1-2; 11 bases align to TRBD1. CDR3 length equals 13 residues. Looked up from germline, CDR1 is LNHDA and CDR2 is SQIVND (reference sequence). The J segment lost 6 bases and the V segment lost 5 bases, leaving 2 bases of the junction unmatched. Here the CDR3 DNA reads TGTGCCAGTAGTCGGGACAGGGGGGATGGCTACACCTTC. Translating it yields CASSRDRGDGYTF.

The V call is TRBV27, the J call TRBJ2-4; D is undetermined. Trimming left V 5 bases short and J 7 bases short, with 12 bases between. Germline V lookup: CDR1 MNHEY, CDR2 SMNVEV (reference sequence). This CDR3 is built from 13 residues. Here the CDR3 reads CASSPVPWNIQYF. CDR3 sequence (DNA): TGTGCCAGCAGTCCGGTCCCTTGGAACATTCAGTACTTC.

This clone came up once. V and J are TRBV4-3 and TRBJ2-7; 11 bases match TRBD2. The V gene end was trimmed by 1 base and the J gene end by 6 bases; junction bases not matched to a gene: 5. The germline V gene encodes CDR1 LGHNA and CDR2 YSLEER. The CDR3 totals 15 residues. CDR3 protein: CASSQAILAGAEQYF. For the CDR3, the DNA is TGCGCCAGCAGCCAAGCTATACTAGCGGGAGCCGAGCAGTACTTC.